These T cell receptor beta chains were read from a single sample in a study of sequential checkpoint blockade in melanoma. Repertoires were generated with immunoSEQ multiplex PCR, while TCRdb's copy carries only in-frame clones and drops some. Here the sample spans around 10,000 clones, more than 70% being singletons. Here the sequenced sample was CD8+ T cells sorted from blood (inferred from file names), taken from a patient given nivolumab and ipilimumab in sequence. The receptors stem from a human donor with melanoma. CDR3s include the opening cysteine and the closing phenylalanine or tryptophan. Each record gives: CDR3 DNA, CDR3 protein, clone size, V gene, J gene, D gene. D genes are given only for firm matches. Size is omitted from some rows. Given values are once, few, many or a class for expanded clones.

cdr3_nt: TGCGCCAGCAGCCGCCAGGGCTGGGCAACTAATGAAAAACTGTTTTTT
cdr3_aa: CASSRQGWATNEKLFF
clone_size: few
v_call: TRBV4-1
j_call: TRBJ1-4
d_call: -

cdr3_nt: TGTGCCAGCAGCTTTCGACGGGGAAACTACGAGCAGTACTTC
cdr3_aa: CASSFRRGNYEQYF
clone_size: -
v_call: TRBV7-8
j_call: TRBJ2-7
d_call: -

cdr3_nt: TGTGCCATCCGCAGGGAAGGGAACACTGAAGCTTTCTTT
cdr3_aa: CAIRREGNTEAFF
clone_size: -
v_call: TRBV10-3
j_call: TRBJ1-1
d_call: -

cdr3_nt: TGTGCCAGCAGGGACAGGGACAATGAGCAGTTCTTC
cdr3_aa: CASRDRDNEQFF
clone_size: -
v_call: TRBV7-9
j_call: TRBJ2-1
d_call: TRBD1

cdr3_nt: TGTGCCAGCAGCTTATCAGGGGACAATGAGCAGTTCTTC
cdr3_aa: CASSLSGDNEQFF
clone_size: -
v_call: TRBV5-6
j_call: TRBJ2-1
d_call: -

cdr3_nt: TGCAGCGTTGAATCCGGGTCGGGGGCGGGAGAAAGCCAAGAGACCCAGTACTTC
cdr3_aa: CSVESGSGAGESQETQYF
clone_size: -
v_call: TRBV29-1
j_call: TRBJ2-5
d_call: -

cdr3_nt: TGTGCCAGCAGCTTTGATCGCAGGGGGGACAATCAGCCCCAGCATTTT
cdr3_aa: CASSFDRRGDNQPQHF
clone_size: medium-sized
v_call: TRBV12-1
j_call: TRBJ1-5
d_call: -

cdr3_nt: TGCGCCAGCAGCCAAAGAGCGGGGGCCACCTACGAGCAGTACTTC
cdr3_aa: CASSQRAGATYEQYF
clone_size: -
v_call: TRBV4-1
j_call: TRBJ2-7
d_call: TRBD2

cdr3_nt: TGTGCCAGCAGTTTAGCGGGGTCCTCCTACAATGAGCAGTTCTTC
cdr3_aa: CASSLAGSSYNEQFF
clone_size: -
v_call: TRBV27
j_call: TRBJ2-1
d_call: -

cdr3_nt: TGCGCCAGCAGTGAGTCGGACAGTGGATCGTACGAGCAGTACTTC
cdr3_aa: CASSESDSGSYEQYF
clone_size: medium-sized
v_call: TRBV10-2
j_call: TRBJ2-7
d_call: -

cdr3_nt: TGTGCCAGCAGCCCGGACAGGGGCAATCAGCCCCAGCATTTT
cdr3_aa: CASSPDRGNQPQHF
clone_size: -
v_call: TRBV6-5
j_call: TRBJ1-5
d_call: TRBD1

cdr3_nt: TGTGCCAGCAGCTTAGCGCAGGGGGCTGGCACTGAAGCTTTCTTT
cdr3_aa: CASSLAQGAGTEAFF
clone_size: -
v_call: TRBV7-2
j_call: TRBJ1-1
d_call: TRBD1

cdr3_nt: TGTGCCAGCAGCCATCGGGGTAGCGCCTACGAGCAGTACTTC
cdr3_aa: CASSHRGSAYEQYF
clone_size: -
v_call: TRBV11-2
j_call: TRBJ2-7
d_call: -

cdr3_nt: TGTGCCAGCAGCGTGGACAGGGGGTCTTACGAGCAGTACTTC
cdr3_aa: CASSVDRGSYEQYF
clone_size: -
v_call: TRBV9
j_call: TRBJ2-7
d_call: TRBD1

cdr3_nt: TGTGCCAGCAGCTTAAGCGGAGCCTCCTACGAGCAGTACTTC
cdr3_aa: CASSLSGASYEQYF
clone_size: -
v_call: TRBV7-8
j_call: TRBJ2-7
d_call: -

cdr3_nt: TGTGCCAGTAGCCCCGGGTTTCAGAACCCATCCTACAATGAGCAGTTCTTC
cdr3_aa: CASSPGFQNPSYNEQFF
clone_size: -
v_call: TRBV19
j_call: TRBJ2-1
d_call: -

cdr3_nt: TGTGCCAGCAGCCGGGACAGGGCCACCGGGGAGCTGTTTTTT
cdr3_aa: CASSRDRATGELFF
clone_size: -
v_call: TRBV25-1
j_call: TRBJ2-2
d_call: TRBD1

cdr3_nt: TGTGCCAGCAGCCCAGGCATGGGACAGCATAATTCACCCCTCCACTTT
cdr3_aa: CASSPGMGQHNSPLHF
clone_size: -
v_call: TRBV7-9
j_call: TRBJ1-6
d_call: TRBD1

cdr3_nt: TGCGCCAGCAGCCCCGAGGGGGCCCTGGACTATGGCTACACCTTC
cdr3_aa: CASSPEGALDYGYTF
clone_size: -
v_call: TRBV5-1
j_call: TRBJ1-2
d_call: TRBD1

cdr3_nt: TGTGCCAGCAGCCAAGATGAAACCACTAGCGGGGGGTACGAGCAGTACTTC
cdr3_aa: CASSQDETTSGGYEQYF
clone_size: few
v_call: TRBV7-9
j_call: TRBJ2-7
d_call: TRBD2

cdr3_nt: TGTGCCAGCAGCCCAGGACAGGGAGGCTACGAGCAGTACTTC
cdr3_aa: CASSPGQGGYEQYF
clone_size: -
v_call: TRBV5-6
j_call: TRBJ2-7
d_call: TRBD1

cdr3_nt: TGCAGCGCCCTGGGGGGGACTAAGAACACCGGGGAGCTGTTTTTT
cdr3_aa: CSALGGTKNTGELFF
clone_size: -
v_call: TRBV29-1
j_call: TRBJ2-2
d_call: TRBD2

cdr3_nt: TGCAGCGCCTCACCTAGCGACTCCTACAATGAGCAGTTCTTC
cdr3_aa: CSASPSDSYNEQFF
clone_size: few
v_call: TRBV29-1
j_call: TRBJ2-1
d_call: -

cdr3_nt: TGTGCCAGCAGCCCCCGACTAAACTCAGGCTCCTACAATGAGCAGTTCTTC
cdr3_aa: CASSPRLNSGSYNEQFF
clone_size: -
v_call: TRBV9
j_call: TRBJ2-1
d_call: -

cdr3_nt: TGTGCCACCCAGGGGGACAAAAACATTCAGTACTTC
cdr3_aa: CATQGDKNIQYF
clone_size: -
v_call: TRBV10-3
j_call: TRBJ2-4
d_call: TRBD1

cdr3_nt: TGTGCCAGCAGCTTAGGGAGAAATACGCAGTATTTT
cdr3_aa: CASSLGRNTQYF
clone_size: -
v_call: TRBV13
j_call: TRBJ2-3
d_call: -

cdr3_nt: TGTGCCTGGAACAGGGACACAGATACGCAGTATTTT
cdr3_aa: CAWNRDTDTQYF
clone_size: -
v_call: TRBV30
j_call: TRBJ2-3
d_call: -

cdr3_nt: TGCGCCAGCAGCCAAGAAGCTAGCGGGAGTTTAAATGAGCAGTTCTTC
cdr3_aa: CASSQEASGSLNEQFF
clone_size: -
v_call: TRBV4-3
j_call: TRBJ2-1
d_call: TRBD2

cdr3_nt: TGTGCCAGCAGCCGTGGACTAGCGGTTTACAATGAGCAGTTCTTC
cdr3_aa: CASSRGLAVYNEQFF
clone_size: -
v_call: TRBV27
j_call: TRBJ2-1
d_call: TRBD2

cdr3_nt: TGTGCCAGTAGTATGGGACTAGCGTTTTACAATGAGCAGTTCTTC
cdr3_aa: CASSMGLAFYNEQFF
clone_size: -
v_call: TRBV19
j_call: TRBJ2-1
d_call: TRBD2

cdr3_nt: TGTGCCACCAGCAGGGCTAGCTCAAACTACAATGAGCAGTTCTTC
cdr3_aa: CATSRASSNYNEQFF
clone_size: -
v_call: TRBV15
j_call: TRBJ2-1
d_call: -

cdr3_nt: TGTGCCTGGAGTGTAAGTCTGGGGGGATACACTGAAGCTTTCTTT
cdr3_aa: CAWSVSLGGYTEAFF
clone_size: -
v_call: TRBV30
j_call: TRBJ1-1
d_call: -

cdr3_nt: TGTGCCTGGAAAGGTAGACAGGACCTTTATAATTCACCCCTCCACTTT
cdr3_aa: CAWKGRQDLYNSPLHF
clone_size: -
v_call: TRBV30
j_call: TRBJ1-6
d_call: -

cdr3_nt: TGCAGCGTTGGGGAGGTTGTGAGCTCCTACAATGAGCAGTTCTTC
cdr3_aa: CSVGEVVSSYNEQFF
clone_size: -
v_call: TRBV29-1
j_call: TRBJ2-1
d_call: -

cdr3_nt: TGTGCCAGCAATCGGGAGGGGTCCTACAATGAGCAGTTCTTC
cdr3_aa: CASNREGSYNEQFF
clone_size: -
v_call: TRBV6-1
j_call: TRBJ2-1
d_call: TRBD2

cdr3_nt: TGTGCCAGCAGTTTGGGCGGGGGGCTTTCCGGGGAGCTGTTTTTT
cdr3_aa: CASSLGGGLSGELFF
clone_size: -
v_call: TRBV6-6
j_call: TRBJ2-2
d_call: TRBD2

cdr3_nt: TGTGCCATCAGTGATAGAGAGGGTGATCACAACAATCAGCCCCAGCATTTT
cdr3_aa: CAISDREGDHNNQPQHF
clone_size: -
v_call: TRBV10-3
j_call: TRBJ1-5
d_call: -

cdr3_nt: TGTGCCAGCGGTCGGGGGAATAACAATGAGCAGTTCTTC
cdr3_aa: CASGRGNNNEQFF
clone_size: few
v_call: TRBV27
j_call: TRBJ2-1
d_call: -

cdr3_nt: TGTGCCAGCAGTCAGGGGGACGAGCAGTACTTC
cdr3_aa: CASSQGDEQYF
clone_size: -
v_call: TRBV27
j_call: TRBJ2-7
d_call: TRBD1

cdr3_nt: TGTGCCAGCAGTTACTCGCGGGGCTCCTCCCACGAGCAGTACTTC
cdr3_aa: CASSYSRGSSHEQYF
clone_size: -
v_call: TRBV6-5
j_call: TRBJ2-7
d_call: -